Listed here are 4 T cell receptor beta chains from one sample, sequenced in a study of Graves' ophthalmopathy and Graves' hyperthyroidism. Amplifying from RNA transcripts, the study obtained TCR beta CDR3 regions. A first-round RT-PCR used HTBI primers, followed by a second-round multiplex PCR. Via MiXCR, TCRdb re-called the multiplex PCR reads, giving one row per CDR3 protein. The data show 200,000 to 250,000 distinct CDR3 sequences, just under 30% seen once. Sequencing input: peripheral blood. Receptors were obtained from a middle-aged man with Graves' ophthalmopathy.

At least ten counts were recorded for this clonotype. The chain employs TRBV12-3 or TRBV12-4 and TRBJ2-5; no clear D gene. With 2 bases removed from V and 2 bases from J, the gap between germline ends came to 9 bases. This CDR3 contains 14 residues. The CDR3 here is CASSLRRRQETQYF. CDR3 in DNA: TGTGCCAGCAGTTTAAGAAGGCGGCAAGAGACCCAGTACTTC.

The chain joins TRBV12-3 or TRBV12-4 to TRBJ1-6; weak D call: TRBD1 (6 bases). V lost 2 bases to trimming and J lost 9 bases, with 14 bases between them. CDR3 size: 15 residues. The CDR3 region has the DNA TGTGCCAGCAGTTTAAGGACAGCCAAGAGTTCACCCCTCCACTTT. As protein: CASSLRTAKSSPLHF.

This clonotype was seen many times. The chain is built from TRBV4-1 and TRBJ2-5; D unclear. Per germline, CDR1 MGHRA and CDR2 YSYEKL. This CDR3 comprises 15 residues. V lost 0 bases to trimming and J lost 1 base, with 9 bases between them. CDR3 protein: CASSQEVASQETQYF. As DNA, the CDR3 is TGCGCCAGCAGCCAAGAAGTCGCCTCCCAAGAGACCCAGTACTTC.

The rearrangement links TRBV7-2 to TRBJ2-7; 14 nucleotides match TRBD2. The CDR3 covers 15 residues. V gave up 6 bases and J gave up 3 bases; unmatched junction bases: 4. Per the germline V gene, CDR1 is SGHTA and CDR2 is FQGNSA. The CDR3 coding sequence is TGTGCCAGCAGGGGCGGGACTAGCGGGAGCTACGAGCAGTACTTC. Translating it yields CASRGGTSGSYEQYF.